This T cell receptor beta chain was obtained from a study of beta chain features in type 1 diabetes. On the study more broadly: Comparable age, gender and cell yields were observed in patients relative to healthy donors. All samples combined gave under 110,000,000 sorted cells for examination. Notes on the study in general: Shorter TCRB CDR3s, moderately but significantly so, were found in Type 1 diabetes patients in all four CD4+ subsets. In these data, an HLA type influence on TCRB rearrangement remained unresolved. Diminished insertions and augmented deletions at VDJ junctions characterized type 1 diabetes patients.

Turning to this clone: Its specificity is not known.

Trimming cost V 4 bases and J 3 bases, with 12 bases left between them. This CDR3 spans 14 amino acids. CDR1 and CDR2 from the germline V gene are SGHTA and FQGNSA. Expressed TCRB transcripts were sequenced, since all the RNA that had been isolated was reverse transcribed. Sequencing was performed with immunoSEQ multiplex PCR; in TCRdb, only in-frame clones are kept and a portion is missing. Counted here are about 650,000 clones, roughly 12% occurring once; the ten biggest clones make up more than 0.1%. Sequencing was done on a sample of naive CD4+ T cells from blood. V usage is TRBV7-2 and J usage is TRBJ1-2, with D perhaps matching TRBD1 (5 bases). The sequence derives from a man aged 25 to 45 with type 1 diabetes. As DNA, the CDR3 is TGTGCCAGCAGCTCCAGGGAGACGTACTATGGCTACACCTTC. Residues: CASSSRETYYGYTF.